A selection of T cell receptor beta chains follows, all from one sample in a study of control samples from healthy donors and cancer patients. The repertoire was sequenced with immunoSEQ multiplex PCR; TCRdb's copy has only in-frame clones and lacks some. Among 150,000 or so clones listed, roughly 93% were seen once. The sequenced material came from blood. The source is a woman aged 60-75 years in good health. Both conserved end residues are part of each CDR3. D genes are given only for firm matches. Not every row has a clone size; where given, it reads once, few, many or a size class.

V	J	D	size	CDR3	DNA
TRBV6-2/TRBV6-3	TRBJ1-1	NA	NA	CASSYQGEAFF	TGTGCCAGCAGTTACCAGGGTGAAGCTTTCTTT
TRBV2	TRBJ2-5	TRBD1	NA	CASSDQGQGETQYF	TGTGCCAGCAGTGACCAAGGACAGGGAGAGACCCAGTACTTC
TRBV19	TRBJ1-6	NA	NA	CASSIRDYNSPLHF	TGTGCCAGTAGTATAAGGGACTATAATTCACCCCTCCACTTT
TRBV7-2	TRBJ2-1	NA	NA	CASSLWRNEQFF	TGTGCCAGCAGCTTATGGAGGAATGAGCAGTTCTTC
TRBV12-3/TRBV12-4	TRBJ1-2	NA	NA	CASSLQASYGYTF	TGTGCCAGCAGTTTGCAGGCCAGCTATGGCTACACCTTC
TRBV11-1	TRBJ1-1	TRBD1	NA	CASSPRQGATEAFF	TGTGCCAGCAGCCCACGACAGGGTGCCACTGAAGCTTTCTTT
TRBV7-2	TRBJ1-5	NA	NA	CASSFQDLSNQPQHF	TGTGCCAGCAGCTTCCAGGATCTTAGCAATCAGCCCCAGCATTTT
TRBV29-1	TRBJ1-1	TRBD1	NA	CSADRGRTEAFF	TGCAGCGCGGACAGGGGGCGAACTGAAGCTTTCTTT
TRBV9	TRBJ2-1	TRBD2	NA	CASSVGQGRERGGPRDEQFF	TGTGCCAGCAGCGTAGGTCAAGGCCGTGAGCGGGGGGGACCTCGAGATGAGCAGTTCTTC
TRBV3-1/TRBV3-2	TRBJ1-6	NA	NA	CASSQGGTASSPLHF	TGTGCCAGCAGCCAAGGCGGGACGGCCAGTTCACCCCTCCACTTT
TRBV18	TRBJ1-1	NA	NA	CASSPGNLNTEAFF	TGTGCCAGCTCACCGGGGAACTTGAACACTGAAGCTTTCTTT
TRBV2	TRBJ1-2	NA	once	CASSDVLAGRSGNYGYTF	TGTGCCAGCAGTGATGTTTTGGCGGGCAGGTCGGGAAACTATGGCTACACCTTC
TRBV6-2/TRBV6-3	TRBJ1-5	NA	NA	CASSYQRPDQPQHF	TGTGCCAGCAGTTACCAACGCCCAGATCAGCCCCAGCATTTT
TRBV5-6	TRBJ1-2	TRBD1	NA	CASSRDRDGYGYTF	TGTGCCAGCAGCCGCGACAGGGATGGCTATGGCTACACCTTC
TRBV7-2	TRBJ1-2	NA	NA	CASSLLSVSNYGYTF	TGTGCCAGCAGCTTATTATCGGTCTCTAACTATGGCTACACCTTC
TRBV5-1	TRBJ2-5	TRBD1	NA	CASSARDRGPETQYF	TGCGCCAGCAGCGCTAGGGACAGGGGCCCAGAGACCCAGTACTTC
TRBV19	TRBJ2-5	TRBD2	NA	CASSMGGGTETQYF	TGTGCCAGTAGTATGGGCGGGGGGACAGAGACCCAGTACTTC
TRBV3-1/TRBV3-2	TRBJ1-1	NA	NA	CASSQEAGRNTEAFF	TGTGCCAGCAGCCAAGAAGCGGGGAGGAACACTGAAGCTTTCTTT
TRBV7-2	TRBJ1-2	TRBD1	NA	CASSLSPGQQSGYTF	TGTGCCAGCAGCTTGTCTCCGGGACAGCAAAGTGGCTACACCTTC
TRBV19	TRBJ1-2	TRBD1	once	CASSIRQGWNYGYTF	TGTGCCAGTAGTATCCGACAGGGCTGGAACTATGGCTACACCTTC
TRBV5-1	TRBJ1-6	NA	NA	CASSLQGNYNSPLHF	TGCGCCAGCAGCTTGCAGGGGAACTATAATTCACCCCTCCACTTT
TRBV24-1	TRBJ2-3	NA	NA	CATSDWGRTDTQYF	TGTGCCACCAGTGATTGGGGTAGGACAGATACGCAGTATTTT
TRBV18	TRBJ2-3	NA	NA	CASSPPSGPDTQYF	TGTGCCAGCTCACCACCTTCTGGTCCAGATACGCAGTATTTT
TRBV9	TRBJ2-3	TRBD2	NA	CASSVGTSGGYDTQYF	TGTGCCAGCAGCGTGGGGACTAGCGGGGGGTACGATACGCAGTATTTT
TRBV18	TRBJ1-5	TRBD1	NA	CASSGQGGDSNQPQHF	TGTGCCAGCTCCGGTCAGGGGGGCGATAGCAATCAGCCCCAGCATTTT
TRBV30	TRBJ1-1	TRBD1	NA	CAWVGQGWLTEAFF	TGTGCCTGGGTAGGACAGGGGTGGCTCACTGAAGCTTTCTTT
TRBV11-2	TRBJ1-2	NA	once	CASSTPAGNGYTF	TGTGCCAGCAGCACCCCAGCTGGAAATGGCTACACCTTC
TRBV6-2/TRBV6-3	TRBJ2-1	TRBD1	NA	CASSSGQGATNEQFF	TGTGCCAGCAGTTCTGGACAGGGGGCTACGAATGAGCAGTTCTTC
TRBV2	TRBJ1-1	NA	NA	CASSERRGNTEAFF	TGTGCCAGCAGTGAGAGGCGGGGAAACACTGAAGCTTTCTTT
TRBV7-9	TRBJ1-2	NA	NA	CASSNPTGRLGYGYTF	TGTGCCAGCAGCAATCCGACAGGACGGTTGGGGTATGGCTACACCTTC